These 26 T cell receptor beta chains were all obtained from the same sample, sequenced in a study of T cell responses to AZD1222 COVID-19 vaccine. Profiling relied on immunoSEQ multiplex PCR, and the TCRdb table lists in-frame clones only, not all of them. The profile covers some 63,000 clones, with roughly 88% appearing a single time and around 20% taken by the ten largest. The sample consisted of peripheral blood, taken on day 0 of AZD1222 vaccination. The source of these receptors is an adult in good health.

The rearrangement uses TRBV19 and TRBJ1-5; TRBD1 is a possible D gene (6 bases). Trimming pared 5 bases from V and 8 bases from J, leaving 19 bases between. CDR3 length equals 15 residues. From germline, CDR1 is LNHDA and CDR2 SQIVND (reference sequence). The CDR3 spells CASSLPGTPVEPQHF. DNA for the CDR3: TGTGCCAGTAGTTTACCCGGGACACCGGTAGAGCCCCAGCATTTT.

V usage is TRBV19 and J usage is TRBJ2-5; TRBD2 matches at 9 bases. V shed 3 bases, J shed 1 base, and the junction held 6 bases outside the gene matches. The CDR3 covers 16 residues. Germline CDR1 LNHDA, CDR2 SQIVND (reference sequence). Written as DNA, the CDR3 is TGTGCCAGTAGTATGCCCCCGACTAGCGGCCAAGAGACCCAGTACTTC. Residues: CASSMPPTSGQETQYF.

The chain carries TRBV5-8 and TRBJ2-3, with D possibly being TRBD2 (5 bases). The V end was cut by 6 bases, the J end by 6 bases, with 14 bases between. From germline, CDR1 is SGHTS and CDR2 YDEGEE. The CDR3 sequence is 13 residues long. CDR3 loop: CASTGEPRDTQYF. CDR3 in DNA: TGTGCCAGCACCGGGGAACCGCGGGATACGCAGTATTTT.

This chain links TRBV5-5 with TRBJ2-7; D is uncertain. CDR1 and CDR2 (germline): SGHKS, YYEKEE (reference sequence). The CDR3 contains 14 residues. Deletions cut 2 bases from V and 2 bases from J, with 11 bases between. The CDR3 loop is CASSLGPETYEQYV. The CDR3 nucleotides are TGTGCCAGCAGCTTAGGACCAGAGACCTACGAGCAGTACGTC.

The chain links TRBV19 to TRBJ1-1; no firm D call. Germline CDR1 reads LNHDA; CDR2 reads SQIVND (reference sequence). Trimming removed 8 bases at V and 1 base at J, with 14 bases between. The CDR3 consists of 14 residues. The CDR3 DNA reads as TGTGCCAGTTACGAGCCGGGTCGGAACACTGAAGCTTTCTTT. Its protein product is CASYEPGRNTEAFF.

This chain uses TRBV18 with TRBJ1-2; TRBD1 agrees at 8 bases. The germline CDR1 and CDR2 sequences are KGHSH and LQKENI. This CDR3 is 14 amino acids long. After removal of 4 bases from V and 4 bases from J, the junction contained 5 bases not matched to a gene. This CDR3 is CASSLTGTGYGYTF. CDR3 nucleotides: TGTGCCAGCTCACTTACCGGGACAGGCTATGGCTACACCTTC.

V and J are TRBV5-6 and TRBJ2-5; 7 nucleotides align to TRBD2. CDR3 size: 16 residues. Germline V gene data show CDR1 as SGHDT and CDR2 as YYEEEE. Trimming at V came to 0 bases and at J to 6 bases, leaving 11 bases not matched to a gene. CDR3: CASSLDRTQGGKTQYF. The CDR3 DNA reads TGTGCCAGCAGCTTGGATCGTACGCAGGGAGGGAAGACCCAGTACTTC.

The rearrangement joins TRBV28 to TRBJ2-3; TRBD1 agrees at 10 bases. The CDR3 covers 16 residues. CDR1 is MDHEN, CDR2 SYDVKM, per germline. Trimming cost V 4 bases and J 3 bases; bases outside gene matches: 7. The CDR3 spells CASSSRQGAVTDTQYF. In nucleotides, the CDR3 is TGTGCCAGCAGTTCCCGACAGGGGGCTGTAACAGATACGCAGTATTTT.

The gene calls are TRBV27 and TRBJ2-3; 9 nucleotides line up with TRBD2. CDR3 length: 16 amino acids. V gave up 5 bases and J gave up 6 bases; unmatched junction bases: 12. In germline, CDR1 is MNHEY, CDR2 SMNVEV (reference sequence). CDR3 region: CASSPWVSGSNDTQYF. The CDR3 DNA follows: TGTGCCAGCAGTCCCTGGGTTAGCGGGAGTAATGATACGCAGTATTTT.

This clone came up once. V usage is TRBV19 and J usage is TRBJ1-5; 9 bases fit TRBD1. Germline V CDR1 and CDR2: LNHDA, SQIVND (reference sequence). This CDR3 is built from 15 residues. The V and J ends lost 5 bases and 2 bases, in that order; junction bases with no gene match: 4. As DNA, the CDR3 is TGTGCCAGTAGTGGACAGGGGTTAGGCAATCAGCCCCAGCATTTT. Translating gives CASSGQGLGNQPQHF.

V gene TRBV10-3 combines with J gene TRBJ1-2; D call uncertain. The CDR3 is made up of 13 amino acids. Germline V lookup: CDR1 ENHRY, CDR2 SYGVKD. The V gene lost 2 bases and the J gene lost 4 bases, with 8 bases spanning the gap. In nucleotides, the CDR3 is TGTGCCATCAGTGAGGCAGGAGTCTATGGCTACACCTTC. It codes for CAISEAGVYGYTF.

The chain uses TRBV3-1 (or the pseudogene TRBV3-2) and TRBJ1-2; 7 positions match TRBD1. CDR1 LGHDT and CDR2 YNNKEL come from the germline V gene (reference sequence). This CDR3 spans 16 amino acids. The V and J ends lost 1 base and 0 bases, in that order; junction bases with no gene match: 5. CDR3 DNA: TGTGCCAGCAGCCAAGGGACAGGAACAGCTAACTATGGCTACACCTTC. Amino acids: CASSQGTGTANYGYTF.

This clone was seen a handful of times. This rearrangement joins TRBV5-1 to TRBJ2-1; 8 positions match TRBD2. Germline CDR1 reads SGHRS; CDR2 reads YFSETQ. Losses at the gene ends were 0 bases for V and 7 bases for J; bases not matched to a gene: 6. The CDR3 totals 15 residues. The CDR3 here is CASSLEPGGSNEQFF. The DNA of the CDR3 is TGCGCCAGCAGCTTGGAACCGGGAGGGAGTAATGAGCAGTTCTTC.

Written as DNA, the CDR3 is TGTGCCAGCAGCTCAGGGAACACCGGGGAGCTGTTTTTT. Amino acids: CASSSGNTGELFF. J is TRBJ2-2 and V is TRBV11-3; D is unresolved. Germline V lookup: CDR1 SGHNT, CDR2 YENEEA. Trimming took off 4 bases at V and 1 base at J, with 4 bases between the two ends. The CDR3 loop spans 13 amino acids. Variable domain in full (rest from reference TRBV11-3 and TRBJ2-2): EAGVVQSPRYKIIEKKQPVAFWCNPISGHNTLYWYLQNLGQGPELLIRYENEEAVDDSQLPKDRFSAERLKGVDSTLKIQPAELGDSAVYLCASSSGNTGELFFGEGSRLTVL.

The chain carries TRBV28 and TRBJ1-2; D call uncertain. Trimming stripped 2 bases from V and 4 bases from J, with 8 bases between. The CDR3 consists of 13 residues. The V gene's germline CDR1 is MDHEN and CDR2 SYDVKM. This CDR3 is CASSLEGAYGYTF. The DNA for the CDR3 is TGTGCCAGCAGTTTAGAGGGTGCCTATGGCTACACCTTC.

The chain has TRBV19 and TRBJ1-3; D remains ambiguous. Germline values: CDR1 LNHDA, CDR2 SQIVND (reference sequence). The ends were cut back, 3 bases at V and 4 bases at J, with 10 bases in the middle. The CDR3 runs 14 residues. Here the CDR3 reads CASSMERSGNTIYF. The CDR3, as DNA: TGTGCCAGTAGTATGGAGAGGTCGGGAAACACCATATATTTT.

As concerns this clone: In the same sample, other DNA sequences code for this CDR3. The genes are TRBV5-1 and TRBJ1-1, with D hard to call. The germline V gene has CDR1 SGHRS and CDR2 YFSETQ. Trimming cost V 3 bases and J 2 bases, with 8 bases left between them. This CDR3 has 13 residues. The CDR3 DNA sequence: TGCGCCAGCAGCTCGGACGCAAACACTGAAGCTTTCTTT. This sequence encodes CASSSDANTEAFF. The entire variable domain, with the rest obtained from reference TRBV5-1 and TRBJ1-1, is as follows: KAGVTQTPRYLIKTRGQQVTLSCSPISGHRSVSWYQQTPGQGLQFLFEYFSETQRNKGNFPGRFSGRQFSNSRSEMNVSTLELGDSALYLCASSSDANTEAFFGQGTRLTVV.

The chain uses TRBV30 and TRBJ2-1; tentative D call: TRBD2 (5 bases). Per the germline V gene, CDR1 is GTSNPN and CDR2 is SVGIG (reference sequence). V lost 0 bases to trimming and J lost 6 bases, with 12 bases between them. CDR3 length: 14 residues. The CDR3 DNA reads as TGTGCCTGGAGTGTAGAGGGATGGAGCAATGAGCAGTTCTTC. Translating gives CAWSVEGWSNEQFF.

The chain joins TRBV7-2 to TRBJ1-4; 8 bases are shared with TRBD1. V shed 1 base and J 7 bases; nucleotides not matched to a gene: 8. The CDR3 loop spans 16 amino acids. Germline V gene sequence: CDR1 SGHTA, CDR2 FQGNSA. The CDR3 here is CASSLVRVGQGEKLFF. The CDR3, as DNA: TGTGCCAGCAGCTTAGTTCGTGTAGGACAGGGTGAAAAACTGTTTTTT.

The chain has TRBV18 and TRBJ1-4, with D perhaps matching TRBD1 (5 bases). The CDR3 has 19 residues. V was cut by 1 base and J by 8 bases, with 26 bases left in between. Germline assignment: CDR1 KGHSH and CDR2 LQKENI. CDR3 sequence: CASSPRSVGTGTGNEKLFF. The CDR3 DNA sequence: TGTGCCAGCTCACCACGTTCAGTCGGGACGGGTACGGGGAACGAAAAACTGTTTTTT.

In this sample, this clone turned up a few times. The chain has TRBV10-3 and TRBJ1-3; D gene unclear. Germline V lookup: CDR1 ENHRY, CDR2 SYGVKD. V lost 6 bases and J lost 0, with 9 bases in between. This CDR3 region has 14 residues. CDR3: CAIRPPDSGNTIYF. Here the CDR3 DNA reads TGTGCCATCAGACCACCAGACTCTGGAAACACCATATATTTT.

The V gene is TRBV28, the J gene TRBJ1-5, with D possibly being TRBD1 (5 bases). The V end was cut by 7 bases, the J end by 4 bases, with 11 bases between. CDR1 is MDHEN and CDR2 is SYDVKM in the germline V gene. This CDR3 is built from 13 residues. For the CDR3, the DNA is TGTGCCAGCACGTGGGAGGGGAATCAGCCCCAGCATTTT. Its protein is CASTWEGNQPQHF. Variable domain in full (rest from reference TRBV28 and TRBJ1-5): DVKVTQSSRYLVKRTGEKVFLECVQDMDHENMFWYRQDPGLGLRLIYFSYDVKMKEKGDIPEGYSVSREKKERFSLILESASTNQTSMYLCASTWEGNQPQHFGDGTRLSIL.

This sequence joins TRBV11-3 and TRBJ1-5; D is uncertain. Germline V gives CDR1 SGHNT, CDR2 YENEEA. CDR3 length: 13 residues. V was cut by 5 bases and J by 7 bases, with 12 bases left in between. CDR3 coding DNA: TGTGCCAGCAGCGTGGACGGGAACCAGCCCCAGCATTTT. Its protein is CASSVDGNQPQHF.

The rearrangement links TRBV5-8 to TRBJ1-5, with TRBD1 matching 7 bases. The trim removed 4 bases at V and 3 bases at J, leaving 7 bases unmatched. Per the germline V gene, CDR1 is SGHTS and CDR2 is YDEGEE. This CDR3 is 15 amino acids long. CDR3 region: CASSGRGQYNQPQHF. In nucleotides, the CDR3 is TGTGCCAGCAGCGGCCGGGGACAGTACAATCAGCCCCAGCATTTT.

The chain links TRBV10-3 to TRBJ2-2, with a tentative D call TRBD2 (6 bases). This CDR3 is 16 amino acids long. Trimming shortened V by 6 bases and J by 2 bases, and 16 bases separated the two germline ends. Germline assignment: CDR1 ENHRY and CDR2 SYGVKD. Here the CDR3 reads CAISEQGGLNTGELFF. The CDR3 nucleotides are TGTGCCATCAGCGAGCAGGGAGGTTTAAACACCGGGGAGCTGTTTTTT.

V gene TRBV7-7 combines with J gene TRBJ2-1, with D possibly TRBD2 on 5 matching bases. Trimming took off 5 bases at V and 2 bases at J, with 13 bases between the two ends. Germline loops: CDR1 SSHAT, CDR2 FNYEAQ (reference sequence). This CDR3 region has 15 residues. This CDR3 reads CASSPERGTYNEQFF. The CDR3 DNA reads TGTGCCAGCAGCCCCGAACGGGGAACCTACAATGAGCAGTTCTTC.